This TCR beta chain originates from a study of human T cells and chemical hapten exposure. V was cut by 5 bases and J by 4 bases, with 9 bases left in between. Germline V gives CDR1 SEHNR, CDR2 FQNEAQ (reference sequence). The length of the CDR3 is 14 residues. This clonotype was observed many times. The library attached unique molecular identifiers to individual cDNA molecules. TCRdb reprocessed the RACE reads with MiXCR, giving one entry per CDR3 protein. The sample records around 150,000 distinct CDR3 sequences, about 14% being singletons. As to time point: patch test 1, 2 weeks after DPC sensitization. Treatment indicated: therapeutic diphenylcyclopropenone sensitization with weekly scalp DPC.

The receptor was isolated from a woman in her thirties with alopecia areata. Some clones in this sample may be carry-over from other donors' samples. J is TRBJ1-6 and V is TRBV7-9; tentative D call: TRBD1 (5 bases). The sequenced sample was whole blood, obtained in connection with sensitization to the hapten diphenylcyclopropenone (DPC). The CDR3 DNA sequence: TGTGCCAGCAGCCTCAGGGATTATAATTCACCCCTCCACTTT. As protein: CASSLRDYNSPLHF.